This T cell receptor (beta chain) comes out of a study of T cells in Graves' hyperthyroidism and ophthalmopathy. The investigators amplified TCR beta CDR3 regions from RNA transcripts. The TCR CDR3 first-round RT-PCR relied on the HTBI primer set. A single record per CDR3 protein comes from TCRdb applying MiXCR to the multiplex PCR reads. The data contain 730,000 or so distinct CDR3 sequences, about 19% of them singletons. This clonotype was recorded a few times. With V trimmed by 6 bases and J by 7 bases, 17 bases remained unmatched. The CDR3 loop spans 19 amino acids. CDR1 and CDR2 (germline): SGHVS, FNYEAQ.

The gene calls are TRBV7-6 and TRBJ2-1; 14 bases map to TRBD2. This TCR derives from a woman aged 50 to 60 with Graves' hyperthyroidism that later progressed to Graves' ophthalmopathy. The sample taken for sequencing was blood. CDR3 DNA: TGTGCCAGCAGGGCAAAACCGGGACTAGCGGGGGTAAGGGGGAATGAGCAGTTCTTC. Encoded protein: CASRAKPGLAGVRGNEQFF.